This passage covers 23 T cell receptor beta chains from one sample sequenced in a study of control samples from healthy donors and cancer patients. Data came from immunoSEQ multiplex PCR; TCRdb stores just in-frame clones and leaves some out. Among some 120,000 clones listed, roughly 87% were seen once. The specimen was blood. Source of these receptors: a man aged 18 to 30 in good health.

A note on this clone: At one end, the junction sequence differs from germline, possibly due to a read error. The rearrangement links TRBV5-4 to TRBJ1-3; TRBD1 might be the D (5 bases). The V gene's germline CDR1 is SGHNT and CDR2 YYREEE (reference sequence). The CDR3 is made up of 15 amino acids. This chain's CDR3 is CASSLAGVSGNTIYF. In DNA form, the CDR3 reads TGTGCCAGCAGTTTGGCGGGGGTCTCTGGAAACACCATATATTTT.

The chain combines TRBV7-3 with TRBJ2-7; 9 bases line up with TRBD1. V was pared by 5 bases and J by 0 bases, with 5 bases of the junction left unmatched. Germline V lookup: CDR1 SGHTA, CDR2 FQGTGA. The CDR3 has 15 residues. The CDR3: CASSPTGGDSYEQYF. Written as DNA, the CDR3 is TGTGCCAGCAGCCCAACAGGGGGCGACTCCTACGAGCAGTACTTC.

CDR3 DNA: TGCGCCAGCAGCCAAGATTCAGGGGGCATAGAGCAGTTCTTC. The encoded protein is CASSQDSGGIEQFF. The chain couples TRBV4-3 to TRBJ2-1; 8 positions match TRBD1. Germline-derived CDR1 and CDR2 are LGHNA and YSLEER. V shed 0 bases, J shed 10 bases, and the junction held 5 bases outside the gene matches. The CDR3 runs 14 residues.

This chain uses TRBV6-1 with TRBJ2-1; TRBD1 matches at 11 bases. The CDR3 has 15 amino acids. V shed 3 bases, J shed 4 bases, and the junction held 2 bases outside the gene matches. Per germline, CDR1 MNHNS and CDR2 SASEGT. CDR3 protein: CASSEDRGPYNEQFF. In DNA form, the CDR3 reads TGTGCCAGCAGTGAGGACAGGGGGCCTTACAATGAGCAGTTCTTC.

The V gene is TRBV29-1, the J gene TRBJ2-1; the D is unclear. Trimming pared 0 bases from V and 3 bases from J, leaving 3 bases between. The germline V gene encodes CDR1 SQVTM and CDR2 ANQGSEA. CDR3 length: 12 amino acids. The CDR3 spells CSVEENYNEQFF. The CDR3, as DNA: TGCAGCGTTGAAGAGAACTACAATGAGCAGTTCTTC.

This chain connects TRBV19 to TRBJ2-7, with D possibly being TRBD1 or TRBD2 (6 bases each). The V end lost 5 bases, the J end lost 2 bases, and 13 bases lay between the germline ends. Germline CDR1 LNHDA, CDR2 SQIVND (reference sequence). There are 14 residues in the CDR3. In DNA form, the CDR3 reads TGTGCCAGTAGTCCGACTAGGGGGGCCTACGAGCAGTACTTC. It yields the protein CASSPTRGAYEQYF.

The V gene is TRBV10-3, the J gene TRBJ1-2; no definite D call. This CDR3 has 11 amino acids. The germline gives CDR1 ENHRY, CDR2 SYGVKD. Trimming took off 6 bases at V and 5 bases at J, with 7 bases between the two ends. CDR3 region: CAISETYGYTF. The CDR3 coding sequence is TGTGCCATCAGCGAGACATATGGCTACACCTTC.

This chain connects TRBV5-4 to TRBJ1-1, with D possibly TRBD1 on 5 matching bases. V gave up 4 bases and J gave up 1 base, with 8 bases separating them. The CDR3 sequence is 13 residues long. CDR1 SGHNT and CDR2 YYREEE come from the germline V gene (reference sequence). The chain's CDR3 is CASSKGQNTEAFF. The CDR3 DNA reads TGTGCCAGCAGCAAAGGACAGAACACTGAAGCTTTCTTT.

V usage is TRBV19 and J usage is TRBJ1-3; 7 positions match TRBD1. This CDR3 is 16 amino acids long. The V gene end was trimmed by 6 bases and the J gene end by 0 bases; junction bases not matched to a gene: 8. Germline loops: CDR1 LNHDA, CDR2 SQIVND (reference sequence). The CDR3 coding sequence is TGTGCCAGTAGGGAAGGGACAGCGAACTCTGGAAACACCATATATTTT. Protein: CASREGTANSGNTIYF.

V gene TRBV7-9 combines with J gene TRBJ2-1; D is unclear. Germline V gene data show CDR1 as SEHNR and CDR2 as FQNEAQ (reference sequence). The CDR3 is 12 residues long. Trimming cost V 5 bases and J 10 bases, with 12 bases left between them. In DNA form, the CDR3 reads TGTGCCAGCAGCCCAAATTACGCCGAGCAGTTCTTC. This sequence encodes CASSPNYAEQFF.

This clone was observed a single time. The CDR3 here is CASRDGTGNTDTQYF. In DNA, the CDR3 is TGTGCCAGCAGGGACGGGACAGGGAACACAGATACGCAGTATTTT. The rearrangement uses TRBV14 and TRBJ2-3; 9 bases align to TRBD1. Trimming removed 6 bases from V and 2 bases from J; junction bases left unmatched: 6. CDR1 and CDR2 from the germline V gene are SGHDN and FVKESK. This CDR3 spans 15 amino acids.

The chain employs TRBV7-3 and TRBJ1-5, with D tentatively TRBD1 (6 bases). The germline CDR1 and CDR2 sequences are SGHTA and FQGTGA. The CDR3 runs to 13 residues. V was clipped by 5 bases and J by 3 bases, with 8 bases between them. As DNA, the CDR3 is TGTGCCAGCAGCGCAGGGGCCAATCAGCCCCAGCATTTT. Translated, it gives CASSAGANQPQHF.

The chain employs TRBV23-1 and TRBJ2-7; 8 positions agree with TRBD1. TRBV23-1 is an ORF for which the function is uncertain. The CDR3 covers 21 residues. V gave up 4 bases and J gave up 3 bases; unmatched junction bases: 26. For the CDR3, the DNA is TGCGCCAGCAGTCTCACCTTTAGTGTCTTTTTTGGACAGGGAACTATCTACGAGCAGTACTTC. Its protein is CASSLTFSVFFGQGTIYEQYF.

In DNA form, the CDR3 reads TGTGCCAGCAGTTTATCAGGGGGAACGGGGGAGCTGTTTTTT. Translated: CASSLSGGTGELFF. The genes are TRBV27 and TRBJ2-2; TRBD1 is a possible D gene (6 bases). From germline, CDR1 is MNHEY and CDR2 SMNVEV (reference sequence). This CDR3 has 14 amino acids. Trimming took off 0 bases at V and 8 bases at J, with 10 bases between the two ends.

The chain employs TRBV27 and TRBJ2-1; 8 bases are a match to TRBD1. In germline, CDR1 is MNHEY, CDR2 SMNVEV (reference sequence). J was trimmed by 10 bases and V by 1 base; bases with no gene match: 12. This CDR3 is built from 16 residues. The CDR3 is CASSLLEGQGPREQFF. The CDR3 DNA follows: TGTGCCAGCAGTTTATTGGAAGGACAGGGACCTAGGGAGCAGTTCTTC.

The chain joins TRBV28 to TRBJ1-6; D gene ambiguous. Germline V CDR1 and CDR2: MDHEN, SYDVKM. V lost 6 bases, J lost 5 bases, and 11 bases lay in between. The CDR3 sequence is 14 residues long. Written as DNA, the CDR3 is TGTGCCAGCAGGGCCGGAGGCAATAATTCACCCCTCCACTTT. Protein product: CASRAGGNNSPLHF.

This chain connects TRBV5-1 to TRBJ2-1; TRBD2 aligns across 10 bases. Trimming removed 0 bases from V and 4 bases from J; junction bases left unmatched: 1. Germline assignment: CDR1 SGHRS and CDR2 YFSETQ. The CDR3 is made up of 15 amino acids. The CDR3 here is CASSLGTSGYNEQFF. DNA of the CDR3: TGCGCCAGCAGCTTGGGGACTAGCGGATACAATGAGCAGTTCTTC.

This clone was recorded only once. The genes are TRBV7-9 and TRBJ1-3, with a possible D match to TRBD1 (6 bases). The CDR3 runs to 16 residues. V was pared by 1 base and J by 2 bases, with 12 bases between. CDR1 is SEHNR and CDR2 is FQNEAQ in the germline V gene (reference sequence). The CDR3 DNA follows: TGTGCCAGCAGCTTAGACACTTACAGGGCTGGAAACACCATATATTTT. Its translation is CASSLDTYRAGNTIYF.

V usage is TRBV6-4 and J usage is TRBJ1-3; no firm D call. This CDR3 has 16 amino acids. V was clipped by 6 bases and J by 0 bases, with 15 bases between them. The germline CDR1 and CDR2 sequences are MRHNA and SNTAGT. In nucleotides, the CDR3 is TGTGCCAGCAGCGGGGTGTTAGGACTCTCTGGAAACACCATATATTTT. It specifies CASSGVLGLSGNTIYF.

The chain is built from TRBV6-5 and TRBJ2-5; D might be TRBD2 (5 bases). The germline V and J ends were trimmed by 5 bases and 5 bases, with 18 bases remaining between them. Germline V gene data show CDR1 as MNHEY and CDR2 as SVGAGI. This CDR3 contains 15 residues. CDR3 protein: CASSPNRGRQETQYF. The CDR3 region has the DNA TGTGCCAGCAGTCCAAATCGGGGTCGGCAGGAGACCCAGTACTTC.

This clone was counted once. CDR3 DNA: TGTGCCTGGAGTAAGCGGGGAGGGGGGACTGAAGCTTTCTTT. It codes for CAWSKRGGGTEAFF. This sequence joins TRBV30 and TRBJ1-1; tentatively, D is TRBD1 (6 bases). The germline CDR1 and CDR2 sequences are GTSNPN and SVGIG (reference sequence). Between the trimmed V and J ends, which lost 2 bases and 5 bases, there was a span of 15 bases. The CDR3 is 14 amino acids.

The V and J genes are TRBV21-1 and TRBJ2-6. TRBV21-1 is an annotated pseudogene. This CDR3 is 15 amino acids long. As DNA, the CDR3 is TGTGCCAGCCCCCTAGGGGGGTCTGGGGCCAACGTCCTGACTTTC. This sequence encodes CASPLGGSGANVLTF.

The chain uses TRBV7-2 and TRBJ2-7; D is possibly TRBD2 (6 bases). Per the germline V gene, CDR1 is SGHTA and CDR2 is FQGNSA. This CDR3 has 14 residues. Trimming stripped 2 bases from V and 5 bases from J, with 13 bases between. CDR3 region: CASSLNGRGHEQYF. In DNA, the CDR3 is TGTGCCAGCAGCTTAAACGGGAGAGGTCACGAGCAGTACTTC. Together with reference TRBV7-2 and TRBJ2-7, the CDR3 gives the full variable domain: GAGVSQSPSNKVTEKGKDVELRCDPISGHTALYWYRQSLGQGLEFLIYFQGNSAPDKSGLPSDRFSAERTGGSVSTLTIQRTQQEDSAVYLCASSLNGRGHEQYFGPGTRLTVT.